A single sample gave rise to the 9 T cell receptor beta chains below, sequenced in a study of cytotoxic CD8 clonotypes in ibrutinib-treated CLL. Produced via immunoSEQ multiplex PCR; TCRdb's table is partial and in-frame only. The sample lists approximately 130,000 clones, 84% occurring once. Specimen: PBMCs, collected after 24 months of ibrutinib treatment. These receptor sequences come from a human donor with chronic lymphocytic leukemia.

This chain uses TRBV11-3 with TRBJ2-3; 9 nucleotides match TRBD1. Germline CDR1 reads SGHNT; CDR2 reads YENEEA. The junction had 8 bases not matched to a gene; V was cut back by 5 bases and J by 5 bases. The length of the CDR3 is 15 residues. DNA of the CDR3: TGTGCCAGCAGCCCCGCCGACAGGGGGGGAGATACGCAGTATTTT. Protein: CASSPADRGGDTQYF.

This chain uses TRBV15 with TRBJ1-6; D remains unclear. Trimming took 0 bases from V and 0 from J, leaving 15 bases between them. The CDR3 spans 19 residues. CDR1 and CDR2 from the germline V gene are LNHNV and YYDKDF (reference sequence). The CDR3 protein is CATSRDRGRMSSYNSPLHF. The CDR3 DNA reads TGTGCCACCAGCAGAGATCGCGGGCGTATGAGCTCCTATAATTCACCCCTCCACTTT.

The chain joins TRBV6-5 to TRBJ2-1; 8 positions agree with TRBD1. The CDR3 runs to 15 residues. With V trimmed by 5 bases and J by 4 bases, 7 bases remained unmatched. CDR1 is MNHEY and CDR2 is SVGAGI in the germline V gene. For the CDR3, the DNA is TGTGCCAGCAGTCCAGGGGGCTCTTCGTACAATGAGCAGTTCTTC. It is translated as CASSPGGSSYNEQFF.

The chain carries TRBV18 and TRBJ1-1, with D possibly TRBD1 on 5 matching bases. The CDR3 has 15 residues. Germline-derived CDR1 and CDR2 are KGHSH and LQKENI. Trimming shortened V by 5 bases and J by 5 bases, and 18 bases separated the two germline ends. Here the CDR3 reads CASSALRDGTTEAFF. The DNA of the CDR3 is TGTGCCAGCTCAGCCCTCAGGGATGGAACGACTGAAGCTTTCTTT.

This clone was observed many times. V usage is TRBV2 and J usage is TRBJ2-7, with TRBD1 matching over 8 bases. J was trimmed by 2 bases and V by 5 bases; bases with no gene match: 2. The CDR3 length is 13 residues. Germline CDR1 reads SNHLY; CDR2 reads FYNNEI. The CDR3 here is CASSKDRAYEQYF. The CDR3 region has the DNA TGTGCCAGCAGTAAGGACAGGGCCTACGAGCAGTACTTC. Filled out from reference TRBV2 and TRBJ2-7, the complete variable domain reads EPEVTQTPSHQVTQMGQEVILRCVPISNHLYFYWYRQILGQKVEFLVSFYNNEISEKSEIFDDQFSVERPDGSNFTLKIRSTKLEDSAMYFCASSKDRAYEQYFGPGTRLTVT.

V and J are TRBV5-4 and TRBJ2-7; 10 bases map to TRBD1. V shed 2 bases and J 6 bases; nucleotides not matched to a gene: 14. This CDR3 is built from 17 residues. The germline gives CDR1 SGHNT, CDR2 YYREEE (reference sequence). The CDR3 nucleotides are TGTGCCAGCAGCTTAACCATGAGGACAGGGGGATTCGGCGAGCAGTACTTC. Protein product: CASSLTMRTGGFGEQYF.

The rearrangement links TRBV29-1 to TRBJ2-7; TRBD1 agrees at 8 bases. In germline, CDR1 is SQVTM, CDR2 ANQGSEA. J lost 6 bases, V lost 6 bases, and 4 bases had no gene match. The CDR3 consists of 11 residues. This CDR3 is CSVQGAREQYF. CDR3 coding DNA: TGCAGCGTCCAGGGGGCGCGCGAGCAGTACTTC.

Comments on this clone: This CDR3 is also generated by other DNA sequences in the sample. The chain has TRBV6-1 and TRBJ1-1, with D maybe TRBD1 (6 bases). Germline V CDR1 and CDR2: MNHNS, SASEGT. This CDR3 has 14 residues. The germline V and J ends were trimmed by 5 bases and 3 bases, with 13 bases remaining between them. The CDR3 region is CASSLRDTYTEAFF. CDR3 coding DNA: TGTGCCAGCAGTCTGCGGGACACCTACACTGAAGCTTTCTTT.

The chain carries TRBV11-3 and TRBJ1-1, with TRBD1 as a possible D gene (5 bases). V was clipped by 2 bases and J by 7 bases, with 8 bases between them. The V gene's germline CDR1 is SGHNT and CDR2 YENEEA. The CDR3 has 12 amino acids. The CDR3 loop reads CASSLRDGEAFF. Written as DNA, the CDR3 is TGTGCCAGCAGCTTAAGGGACGGTGAAGCTTTCTTT.